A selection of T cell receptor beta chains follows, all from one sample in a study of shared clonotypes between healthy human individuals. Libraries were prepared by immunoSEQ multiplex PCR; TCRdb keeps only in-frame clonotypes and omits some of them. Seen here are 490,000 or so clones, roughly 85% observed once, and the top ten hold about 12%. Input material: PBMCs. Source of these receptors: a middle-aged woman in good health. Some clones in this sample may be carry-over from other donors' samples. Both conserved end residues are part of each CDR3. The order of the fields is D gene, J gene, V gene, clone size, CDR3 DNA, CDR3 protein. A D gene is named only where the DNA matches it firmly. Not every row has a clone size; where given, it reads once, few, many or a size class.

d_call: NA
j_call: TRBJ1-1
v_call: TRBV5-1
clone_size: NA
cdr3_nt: TGCGCCAGCAGCCCGGGGGTCATGAACACTGAAGCTTTCTTT
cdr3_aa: CASSPGVMNTEAFF

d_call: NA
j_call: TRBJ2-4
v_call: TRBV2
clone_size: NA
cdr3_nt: TGTGCCAGCACCGAGAGGCAGGCCCTTCAGTACTTC
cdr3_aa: CASTERQALQYF

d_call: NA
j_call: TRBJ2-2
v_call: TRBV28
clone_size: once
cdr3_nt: TGTGCCAGCAGTTCCCCACAGGCAACGAACACCGGGGAGCTGTTTTTT
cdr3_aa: CASSSPQATNTGELFF

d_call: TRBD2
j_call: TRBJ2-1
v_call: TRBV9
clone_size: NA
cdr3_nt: TGTGCCAGCAGCGTAGCCCTGACTAGCGGGAGGAACAATGAGCAGTTCTTC
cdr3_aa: CASSVALTSGRNNEQFF

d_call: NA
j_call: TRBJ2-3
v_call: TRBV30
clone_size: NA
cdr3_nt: TGTGCCTGGAGTGTACAGGGCCCCGGAGATACGCAGTATTTT
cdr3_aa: CAWSVQGPGDTQYF

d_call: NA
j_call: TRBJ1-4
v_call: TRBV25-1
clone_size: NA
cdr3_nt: TGTGCCAGCAGTGAACCTAATGAAAAACTGTTTTTT
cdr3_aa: CASSEPNEKLFF

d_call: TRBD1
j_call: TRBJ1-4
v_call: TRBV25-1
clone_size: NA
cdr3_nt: TGTGCCAGCAGAGACGACAGGGGTAGCGGTGAAAAACTGTTTTTT
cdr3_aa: CASRDDRGSGEKLFF

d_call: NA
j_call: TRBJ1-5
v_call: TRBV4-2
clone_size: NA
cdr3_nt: TGTGCCAGCAGCCAAGATTTAGCCGATCAGCCCCAGCATTTT
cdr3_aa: CASSQDLADQPQHF

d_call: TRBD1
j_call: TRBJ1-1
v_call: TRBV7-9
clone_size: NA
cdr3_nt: TGTGCCAGCAGCTCCGGACAGGGTTACACTGAAGCTTTCTTT
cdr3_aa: CASSSGQGYTEAFF

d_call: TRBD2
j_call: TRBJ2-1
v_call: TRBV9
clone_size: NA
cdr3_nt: TGTGCCAGCAGCGTAGAGGGCGGGAGGGGCTCCTACAATGAGCAGTTCTTC
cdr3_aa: CASSVEGGRGSYNEQFF

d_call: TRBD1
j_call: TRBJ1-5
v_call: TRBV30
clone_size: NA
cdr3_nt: TGTGCCTGGAGGGAAGGGGGAAAGGGGGCACATCAGCCCCAGCATTTT
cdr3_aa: CAWREGGKGAHQPQHF

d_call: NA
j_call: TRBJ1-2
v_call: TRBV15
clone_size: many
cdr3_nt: TGTGCCACCAGCAGAGGGAACTATGGCTACACCTTC
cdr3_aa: CATSRGNYGYTF

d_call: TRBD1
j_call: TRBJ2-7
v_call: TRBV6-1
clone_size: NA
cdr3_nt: TGTGCCAGCAGTGAACAGGGGGCGCGCGAGCAGTACTTC
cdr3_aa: CASSEQGAREQYF

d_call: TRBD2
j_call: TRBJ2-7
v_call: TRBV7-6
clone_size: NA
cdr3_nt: TGTGCCAGCAGCTCCGGGACTAGCCTCGAGCAGTACTTC
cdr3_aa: CASSSGTSLEQYF

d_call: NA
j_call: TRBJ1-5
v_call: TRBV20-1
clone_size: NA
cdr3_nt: TGCAGTGCTAGGGGAAATCAGCCCCAGCATTTT
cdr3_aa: CSARGNQPQHF

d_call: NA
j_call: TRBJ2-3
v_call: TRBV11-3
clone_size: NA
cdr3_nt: TGTGCCAGCAGCCCTGGAGGGCCAGGAGGCACAGATACGCAGTATTTT
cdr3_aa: CASSPGGPGGTDTQYF

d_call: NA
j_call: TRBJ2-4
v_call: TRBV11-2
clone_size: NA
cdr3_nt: TGTGCCAGCAGCTTACCCCTCACAGGGCGTATGGAGGCCAAAAACATTCAGTACTTC
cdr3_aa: CASSLPLTGRMEAKNIQYF

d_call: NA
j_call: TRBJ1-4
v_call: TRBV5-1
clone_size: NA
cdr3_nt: TGCGCCAGCAGAGCGAGGACAGTAACTAATGAAAAACTGTTTTTT
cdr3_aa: CASRARTVTNEKLFF

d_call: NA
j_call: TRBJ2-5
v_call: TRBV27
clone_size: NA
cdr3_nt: TGTGCCAGCAGTGCGGCGTGGTTAGAGACCCAGTACTTC
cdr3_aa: CASSAAWLETQYF

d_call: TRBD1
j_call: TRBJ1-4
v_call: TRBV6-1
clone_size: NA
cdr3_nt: TGTGCCAGCAGTGATGGTCCACAGGGGGCCGAAAAACTGTTTTTT
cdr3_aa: CASSDGPQGAEKLFF

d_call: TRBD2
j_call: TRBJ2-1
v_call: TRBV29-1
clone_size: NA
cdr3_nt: TGCAGCGTTGAGAGACTAGCGGGAGCCTTTGAGCAGTTCTTC
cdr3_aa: CSVERLAGAFEQFF

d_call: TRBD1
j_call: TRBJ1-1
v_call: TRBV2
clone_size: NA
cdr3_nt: TGTGCCAGCAGTTGGGACAGGGGCGCGAACACTGAAGCTTTCTTT
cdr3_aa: CASSWDRGANTEAFF

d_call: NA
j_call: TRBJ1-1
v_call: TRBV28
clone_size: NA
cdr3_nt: TGTGCCACGCAGGGTGGGAACACTGAAGCTTTCTTT
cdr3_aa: CATQGGNTEAFF

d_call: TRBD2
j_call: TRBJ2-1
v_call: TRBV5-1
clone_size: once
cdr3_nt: TGCGCCAGCAGCTTTTCTAGCGGTACCAATGAGCAGTTCTTC
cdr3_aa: CASSFSSGTNEQFF

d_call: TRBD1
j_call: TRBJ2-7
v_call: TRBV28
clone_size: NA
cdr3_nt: TGTGCCAGCAGGGGGGGACAGGGGGCCCACGAGCAGTACTTC
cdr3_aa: CASRGGQGAHEQYF

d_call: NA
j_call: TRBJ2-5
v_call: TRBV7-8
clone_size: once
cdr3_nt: TGTGCCAGCAGCTTAAGGAGCGGGCACCAAGAGACCCAGTACTTC
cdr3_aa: CASSLRSGHQETQYF

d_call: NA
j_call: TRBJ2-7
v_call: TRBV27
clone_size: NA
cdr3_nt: TGTGCCAGCAGTTTATCGAATCAAGGGCCCTCCTACGAGCAGTACTTC
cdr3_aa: CASSLSNQGPSYEQYF

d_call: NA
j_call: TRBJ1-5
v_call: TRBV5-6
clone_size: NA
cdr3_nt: TGTGCCAGCAGCTTGGAGAGTTATAGCAATCAGCCCCAGCATTTT
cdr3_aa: CASSLESYSNQPQHF

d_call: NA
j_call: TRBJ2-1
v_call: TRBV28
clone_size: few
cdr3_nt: TGTGCCAGCAGTTTCCGGGGTTCCTACAATGAGCAGTTCTTC
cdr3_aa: CASSFRGSYNEQFF

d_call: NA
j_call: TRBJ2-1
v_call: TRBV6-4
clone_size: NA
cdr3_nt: TGTGCCAGCAGTGATGGTAGCCATGAGCAGTTCTTC
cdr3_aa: CASSDGSHEQFF

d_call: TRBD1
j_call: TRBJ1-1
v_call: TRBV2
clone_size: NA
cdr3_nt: TGTGCCCGCCGACAGGGGCCTATGAACACTGAAGCTTTCTTT
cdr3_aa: CARRQGPMNTEAFF

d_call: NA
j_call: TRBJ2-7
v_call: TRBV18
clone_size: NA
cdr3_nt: TGTGCCAGCTCCACCCCCAACCTGTACGAGCAGTACTTC
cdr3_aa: CASSTPNLYEQYF

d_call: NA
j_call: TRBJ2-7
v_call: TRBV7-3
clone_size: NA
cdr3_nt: TGTGCCAGCAGCTCGAGACAAAGCTTTTACGAGCAGTACTTC
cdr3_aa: CASSSRQSFYEQYF

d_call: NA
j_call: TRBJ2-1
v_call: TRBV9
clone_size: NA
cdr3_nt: TGTGCCAGCAGCGCGGGAGCCTCGCCGAGGGGTGAGCAGTTCTTC
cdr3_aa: CASSAGASPRGEQFF

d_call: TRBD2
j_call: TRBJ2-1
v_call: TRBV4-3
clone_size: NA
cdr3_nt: TGCGCCAGCAGCCAGGGGACTAGCGGTTTATACAATGAGCAGTTCTTC
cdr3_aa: CASSQGTSGLYNEQFF

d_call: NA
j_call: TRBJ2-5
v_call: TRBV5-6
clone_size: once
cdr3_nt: TGTGCCAGCAGGGCGGCAGGGGGAGGTGAGACCCAGTACTTC
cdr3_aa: CASRAAGGGETQYF

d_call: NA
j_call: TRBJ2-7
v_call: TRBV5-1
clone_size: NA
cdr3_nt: TGCGCCAGCAGCTTGGTGGCCCCAAGTTCCTACGAGCAGTACTTC
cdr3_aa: CASSLVAPSSYEQYF

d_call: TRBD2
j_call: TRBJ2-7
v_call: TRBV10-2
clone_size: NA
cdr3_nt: TGCGCCAGCAGTGAGTCGGGAGGGTTTGAGCAGTACTTC
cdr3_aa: CASSESGGFEQYF

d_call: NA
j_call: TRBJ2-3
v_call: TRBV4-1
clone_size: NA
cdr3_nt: TGCGCCAGCAGCCAAGATTCTCTAACAGATACGCAGTATTTT
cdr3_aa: CASSQDSLTDTQYF

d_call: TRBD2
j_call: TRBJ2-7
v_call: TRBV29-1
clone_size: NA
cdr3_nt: TGCAGCGTTGTCAGCGGGAGTAGGGGCGAGCAGTACTTC
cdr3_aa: CSVVSGSRGEQYF

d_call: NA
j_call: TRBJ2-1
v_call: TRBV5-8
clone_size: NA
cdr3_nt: TGTGCCAGCAGCTTGGGGAGACTAACAGGGTTCTTC
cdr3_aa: CASSLGRLTGFF

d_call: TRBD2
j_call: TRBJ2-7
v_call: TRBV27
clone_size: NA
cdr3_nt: TGTGCCAGCAGCGACTGGGGGGGATCCTACGAGCAGTACTTC
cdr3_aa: CASSDWGGSYEQYF

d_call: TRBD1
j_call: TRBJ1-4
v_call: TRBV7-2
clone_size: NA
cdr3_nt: TGTGCCAGCAGCCCTGGGACAGAAGAAAAACTGTTTTTT
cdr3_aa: CASSPGTEEKLFF

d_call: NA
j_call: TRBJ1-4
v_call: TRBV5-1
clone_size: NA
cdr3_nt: TGCGCCAGCAGCAATACAGGGTCAGGTGAAAAACTGTTTTTT
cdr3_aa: CASSNTGSGEKLFF

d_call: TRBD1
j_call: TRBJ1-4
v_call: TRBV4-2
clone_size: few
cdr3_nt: TGTGCCAGCAGCCAAGCGGGACAGGTTAATGAAAAACTGTTTTTT
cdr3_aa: CASSQAGQVNEKLFF

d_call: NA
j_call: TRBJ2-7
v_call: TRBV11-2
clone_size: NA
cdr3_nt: TGTGCCAGCAGCTTGTTAGGCGAGCAGTACTTC
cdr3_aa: CASSLLGEQYF

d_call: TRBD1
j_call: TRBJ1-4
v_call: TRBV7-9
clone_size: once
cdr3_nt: TGTGCCAGCAGCATGTTCGGGACAGGGGATGAAAAACTGTTTTTT
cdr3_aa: CASSMFGTGDEKLFF

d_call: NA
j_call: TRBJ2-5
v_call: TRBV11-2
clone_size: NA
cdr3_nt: TGTGCCAGCAGCGCCACCGGGCCGAGGGTTGTAGAGACCCAGTACTTC
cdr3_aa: CASSATGPRVVETQYF

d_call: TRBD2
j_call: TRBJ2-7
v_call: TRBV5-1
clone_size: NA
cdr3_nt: TGCGCCAGCAGCTTGTCGGGCGGGAGTAGCTACGAGCAGTACTTC
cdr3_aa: CASSLSGGSSYEQYF

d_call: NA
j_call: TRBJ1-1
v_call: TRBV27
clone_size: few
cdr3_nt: TGTGCCAGCAGTTTCATGGACCGGACCGCTGAAGCTTTCTTT
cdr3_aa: CASSFMDRTAEAFF

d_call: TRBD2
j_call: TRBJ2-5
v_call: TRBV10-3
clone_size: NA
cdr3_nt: TGTGCCATCAGTCAAGCGGGAGTTAGTGAGACCCAGTACTTC
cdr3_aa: CAISQAGVSETQYF

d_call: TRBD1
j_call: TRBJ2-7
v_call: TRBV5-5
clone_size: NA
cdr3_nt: TGTGCCAGCAGCCCGACAGGGATCTTGGCCTACGAGCAGTACTTC
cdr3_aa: CASSPTGILAYEQYF

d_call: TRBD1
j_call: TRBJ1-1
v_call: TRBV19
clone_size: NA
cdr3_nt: TGTGCCAGCACTCTGACAGGGCTGAACACTGAAGCTTTCTTT
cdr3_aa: CASTLTGLNTEAFF

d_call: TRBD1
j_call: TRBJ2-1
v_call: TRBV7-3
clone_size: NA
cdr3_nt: TGTGCCAGCAGCCTCCCCGGACAGGGGGTTCCCCACAATGAGCAGTTCTTC
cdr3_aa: CASSLPGQGVPHNEQFF

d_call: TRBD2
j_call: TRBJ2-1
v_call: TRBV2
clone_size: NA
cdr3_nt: TGTGCCAGCAGGGGGACTAGCGTATACAATGAGCAGTTCTTC
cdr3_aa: CASRGTSVYNEQFF

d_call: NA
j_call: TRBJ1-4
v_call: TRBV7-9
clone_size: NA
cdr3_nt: TGTGCCAGCAGCTTAGGGTACAGGGCGAGCGAAAAACTGTTTTTT
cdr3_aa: CASSLGYRASEKLFF

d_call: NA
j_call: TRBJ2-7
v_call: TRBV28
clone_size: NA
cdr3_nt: TGTGCCAGCAGTTTGCGGAACTACGAGCAGTACTTC
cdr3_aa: CASSLRNYEQYF